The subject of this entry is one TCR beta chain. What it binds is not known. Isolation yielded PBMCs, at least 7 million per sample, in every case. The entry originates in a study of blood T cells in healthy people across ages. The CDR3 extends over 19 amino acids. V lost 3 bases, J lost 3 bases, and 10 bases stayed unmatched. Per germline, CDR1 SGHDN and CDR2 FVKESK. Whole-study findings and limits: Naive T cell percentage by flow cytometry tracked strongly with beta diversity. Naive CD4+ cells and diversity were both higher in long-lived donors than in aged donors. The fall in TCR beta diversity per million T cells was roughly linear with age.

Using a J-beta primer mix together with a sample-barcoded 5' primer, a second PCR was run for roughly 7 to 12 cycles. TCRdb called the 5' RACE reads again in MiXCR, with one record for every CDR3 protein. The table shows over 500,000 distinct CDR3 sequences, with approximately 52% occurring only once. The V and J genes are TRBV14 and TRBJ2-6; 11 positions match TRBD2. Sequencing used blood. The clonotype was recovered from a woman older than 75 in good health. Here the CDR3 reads CASSQVTSGRLFGANVLTF. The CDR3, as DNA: TGTGCCAGCAGCCAGGTCACTAGCGGGAGACTTTTTGGGGCCAACGTCCTGACTTTC.